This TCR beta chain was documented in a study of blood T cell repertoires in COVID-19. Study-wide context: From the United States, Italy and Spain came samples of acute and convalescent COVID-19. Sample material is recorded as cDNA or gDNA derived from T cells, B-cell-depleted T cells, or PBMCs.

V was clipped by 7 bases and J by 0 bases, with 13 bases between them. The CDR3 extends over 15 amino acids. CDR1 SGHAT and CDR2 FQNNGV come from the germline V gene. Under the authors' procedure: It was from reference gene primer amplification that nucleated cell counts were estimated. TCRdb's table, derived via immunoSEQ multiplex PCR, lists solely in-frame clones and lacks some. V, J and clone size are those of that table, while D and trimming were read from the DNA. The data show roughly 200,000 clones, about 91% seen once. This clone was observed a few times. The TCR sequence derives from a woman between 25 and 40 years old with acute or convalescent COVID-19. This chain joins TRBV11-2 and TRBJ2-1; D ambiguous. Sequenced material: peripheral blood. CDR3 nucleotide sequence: TGTGCCAGCACCTTTGGAGCAAGCTCCTACAATGAGCAGTTCTTC. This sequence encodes CASTFGASSYNEQFF.